This section outlines one T cell receptor beta chain sequence together with its context. Its recognized antigen is unknown. Base qualities are not provided; no much larger clone lies one nucleotide away. The immunoSEQ Assay, a bias-controlled multiplex PCR, was used to amplify TCRbeta CDR3 regions from genomic DNA. Under the source paper's analysis protocol: Nucleated cell counts per sample were estimated from amplification of reference gene primers within the assay. To quantify the absolute abundance of each unique TCRbeta CDR3 rearrangement, sequence reads were collapsed and filtered. Productive Simpson clonality was computed per sample as the square root of Simpson's diversity index over productive rearrangements. TCRdb took this table from immuneACCESS and kept in-frame rearrangements with V and J called. Such tables lack part of the clones; where checked against another copy, unresolved V genes explain under half of the gap, and the rest is unexplained. For V, J and clone size, that table is used; D and trimming come from the DNA. The sample data list roughly 150,000 clones, and 75% to 90% of these were observed just once. Together, the top ten hold 5.2% of the sample.

This sample is part of a study of blood T cell repertoires in COVID-19 (dated by TCRdb to 2020 to 2022). Concerning the study at large: Samples covering the acute and convalescent phases of COVID-19 were provided by collaborators in the United States, Italy and Spain. The material from the prospective study consisted of cDNA or gDNA derived from T cells, B-cell-depleted T cells, or PBMCs. The dataset comprised deeply sampled blood TCRbeta repertoires from subjects exposed to, actively infected with, or recovered from COVID-19. The repertoires were released in a freely available public database meant as a resource for research on the immune response to SARS-CoV-2. The samples were drawn from two sources: the first 160 participants of the ongoing ImmuneRACE study, and 1,000 to 1,500 subjects contributed by 6 global collaborators. Nearly every sample came with metadata listing a de-identified subject ID, COVID-19 status, age in years and sex. Where HLA class I and class II types were available, the types were taken from metadata supplied by the sample provider, not from assay-based typing.

Broad study findings and their caveats: The amount of clinical and demographic metadata varied by source and participant and was provided uncurated.

Enrolling through a virtual design, the prospective study's participants ranged in age from roughly 18 to 90 years and lived across around 25 United States geographic areas. Cohort assignment in the prospective study relied on participant-reported clinical history from a screening survey and a study questionnaire. Exposed participants had been in contact, within 2 weeks of entering the study, with a person who had a PCR-confirmed or clinician-diagnosed case of COVID-19. In the prospective study, whole blood, serum and a nasopharyngeal or oropharyngeal swab were collected from each participant by mobile phlebotomists. Additional blood draws and questionnaires over an approximately 2-month period could optionally be provided by prospective study participants. Blood samples from the prospective study were shipped frozen or at room temperature prior to DNA extraction. V loses 5 bases at its end and J loses 6 bases; junction bases beyond the gene matches: 2. CDR3 length: 13 amino acids, cysteine to phenylalanine. Just CDR3 DNA is preserved here, 39 bases in frame from base 1. The germline V gene supplies CDR1 ENHRY and CDR2 SYGVKD.

This sequence originates from an older man who had been exposed to COVID-19. Sequences were obtained from PBMCs or T cells enriched from blood (not recorded which). The sequence links TRBV10-3 to TRBJ1-1, with TRBD1 identical over 11 junction bases. The nucleotide sequence reads as follows: TGTGCCATCAGTCCGGGACAGGGGGCTGAAGCTTTCTTT. This codes for CAISPGQGAEAFF.